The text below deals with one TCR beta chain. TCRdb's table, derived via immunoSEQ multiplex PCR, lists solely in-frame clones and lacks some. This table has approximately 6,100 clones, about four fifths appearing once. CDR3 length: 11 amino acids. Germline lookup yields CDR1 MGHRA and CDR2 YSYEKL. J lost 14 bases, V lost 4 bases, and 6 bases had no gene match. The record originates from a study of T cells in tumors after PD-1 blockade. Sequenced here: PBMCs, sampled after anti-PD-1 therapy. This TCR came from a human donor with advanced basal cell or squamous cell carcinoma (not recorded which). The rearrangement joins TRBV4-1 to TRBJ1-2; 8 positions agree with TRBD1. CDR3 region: CASSRDRGLTF. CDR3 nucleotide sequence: TGCGCCAGCAGCCGAGACAGGGGTTTAACCTTC.